This entry lists 14 T cell receptor beta chains sequenced from one sample in a study of cytomegalovirus exposure and HLA in healthy donors. Vbeta (60) and Jbeta (13) primers were used in the PCR. Assay used: immunoSEQ multiplex PCR; TCRdb lists only in-frame clones, some missing. The table records more than 85,000 clones, just over 75% of them present only once. Specimen: PBMCs. These receptor sequences come from a man between 40 and 49 years old in good health and CMV-seropositive.

The J gene is TRBJ2-2, the V gene TRBV30; 16 nucleotides agree with TRBD2. With 5 bases clipped from V and 0 bases from J, the junction kept 3 bases outside the gene matches. CDR1 is GTSNPN and CDR2 is SVGIG in the germline V gene (reference sequence). The CDR3 spans 17 residues. The CDR3 here is CAWGGLAGGSNTGELFF. The DNA for the CDR3 is TGTGCCTGGGGGGGACTAGCGGGAGGGTCGAACACCGGGGAGCTGTTTTTT.

CDR3 bases: TGTGCCAGCAGTCGTCACAGAAACACTGAAGCTTTCTTT. Translated, it gives CASSRHRNTEAFF. This sequence joins TRBV6-5 and TRBJ1-1; D ambiguous. Trimming pared 5 bases from V and 2 bases from J, leaving 9 bases between. The CDR3 has 13 amino acids. Per germline, CDR1 MNHEY and CDR2 SVGAGI.

The rearrangement joins TRBV12-5 to TRBJ1-5, with TRBD1 matching 7 bases. CDR1 is LGHNT, CDR2 FRNRAP, per germline. The CDR3 is 13 amino acids. Unmatched junction bases numbered 5, after V lost 7 bases and J lost 5 bases. CDR3 sequence: CASAFQGDQPQHF. CDR3 nucleotides: TGTGCTAGTGCCTTCCAGGGGGATCAGCCCCAGCATTTT.

The chain recombines TRBV7-2 with TRBJ1-5, with 8 bases lining up with TRBD1. The germline V gene has CDR1 SGHTA and CDR2 FQGNSA. CDR3 length: 17 amino acids. V trimming: 2 bases; J trimming: 3 bases; junction bases outside the gene matches: 9. The CDR3 sequence: CASSLRSGTGDNQPQHF. In nucleotides, the CDR3 is TGTGCCAGCAGCTTAAGGAGCGGGACAGGCGACAATCAGCCCCAGCATTTT.

V gene TRBV10-3 combines with J gene TRBJ2-1, with 11 bases lining up with TRBD1. This CDR3 contains 16 residues. The junction had 6 bases not matched to a gene; V was cut back by 4 bases and J by 4 bases. The V gene's germline CDR1 is ENHRY and CDR2 SYGVKD. The CDR3, as DNA: TGTGCCATCAGTGGGACAGGGGGCCCCGCTTACAATGAGCAGTTCTTC. This encodes CAISGTGGPAYNEQFF.

This clone was counted between two and nine times. Other DNA sequences of this sample code for an identical CDR3. V and J are TRBV10-2 and TRBJ1-1; 7 positions agree with TRBD1. Germline values: CDR1 WSHSY, CDR2 SAAADI. After removal of 2 bases from V and 4 bases from J, the junction contained 10 bases not matched to a gene. This CDR3 spans 16 amino acids. CDR3 in amino acids: CASSERETGRSTEAFF. Written as DNA, the CDR3 is TGCGCCAGCAGTGAGAGAGAGACAGGGCGGAGCACTGAAGCTTTCTTT.

This chain uses TRBV10-3 with TRBJ1-5; possibly TRBD1 for D (5 bases). Trimming shortened V by 2 bases and J by 2 bases, and 13 bases separated the two germline ends. Germline CDR1 and CDR2: ENHRY and SYGVKD. The CDR3 consists of 16 residues. In DNA form, the CDR3 reads TGTGCCATCAGTGAGGTGCGGGGCGCGGGCAATCAGCCCCAGCATTTT. This translates into CAISEVRGAGNQPQHF.

The CDR3 here is CASSYDQGSEAFF. The CDR3 DNA reads TGTGCCAGCAGTTACGATCAGGGGTCTGAAGCTTTCTTT. This chain joins TRBV6-6 and TRBJ1-1; a possible D gene is TRBD1 (6 bases). There are 13 residues in the CDR3. Trimming cost V 2 bases and J 6 bases, with 10 bases left between them. CDR1 MNHNY and CDR2 SVGAGI come from the germline V gene (reference sequence).

The rearrangement joins TRBV9 to TRBJ1-6, with 8 bases identical to TRBD1. The CDR3 spans 18 residues. The ends lost 0 bases at V and 2 bases at J; junction bases unmatched: 7. Germline-derived CDR1 and CDR2 are SGDLS and YYNGEE. The CDR3, as DNA: TGTGCCAGCAGCGTAGGGACAGGGATGGGGACCTATAATTCACCCCTCCACTTT. Translation gives CASSVGTGMGTYNSPLHF.

The count of this clone is one. The CDR3: CASSFRTASYEQYF. CDR3 DNA: TGCGCCAGCAGCTTCAGGACAGCCTCCTACGAGCAGTACTTC. V is TRBV5-1 and J is TRBJ2-7; D possibly corresponds to TRBD1 (6 bases). Trimming pared 2 bases from V and 0 bases from J, leaving 9 bases between. The germline CDR1 and CDR2 sequences are SGHRS and YFSETQ. The CDR3 consists of 14 residues.

J is TRBJ2-5 and V is TRBV7-3; 9 bases match TRBD2. The tail of the sequence fits TRBJ2-7 better, so the J call may be wrong. The CDR3 spans 14 residues. Germline values: CDR1 SGHTA, CDR2 FQGTGA. The DNA for the CDR3 is TGTGCCAGCAGTCGGCGGGGGGGCCTCGACGAGCAGTACTTC. This gives the protein CASSRRGGLDEQYF.

The genes are TRBV10-2 and TRBJ2-3; the D gene is possibly TRBD2 (7 bases). Trimming removed 2 bases at V and 4 bases at J, with 28 bases between. Germline V gene sequence: CDR1 WSHSY, CDR2 SAAADI. The CDR3 is 20 residues long. This chain's CDR3 is CASSERPKGGLRLVADTQYF. CDR3 DNA sequence: TGCGCCAGCAGTGAGCGTCCGAAGGGGGGGCTGAGGTTGGTAGCAGATACGCAGTATTTT.

The rearrangement joins TRBV6-6 to TRBJ2-3; 10 positions match TRBD1. Germline V CDR1 and CDR2: MNHNY, SVGAGI (reference sequence). CDR3 size: 13 residues. With V trimmed by 2 bases and J by 14 bases, 7 bases remained unmatched. In nucleotides, the CDR3 is TGTGCCAGCAGTTACGGGAAGACAGGGGGCTTGTATTTT. Its protein is CASSYGKTGGLYF.

This chain joins TRBV15 and TRBJ1-2; D is uncertain. The CDR3 contains 16 residues. Trimming took 1 base from V and 2 from J, leaving 14 bases between them. Germline V gene sequence: CDR1 LNHNV, CDR2 YYDKDF (reference sequence). The CDR3 bases are TGTGCCACCAGCAGAGGGTACAAGGGCGGGAACTATGGCTACACCTTC. Protein product: CATSRGYKGGNYGYTF.